The rows below give T cell receptor beta chains drawn from one sample of a study of T-cell reconstitution after alpha-beta-depleted transplantation in children. TCRdb re-called the PCR reads through MiXCR, storing one row per CDR3 protein. The sample yields 500,000 to 650,000 distinct CDR3 sequences, 13% seen once. This material consisted of PBMCs, mostly from graft donor cells, taken 360 days after TCRalphabeta/CD19-depleted stem cell transplant. These receptors were taken from a male patient younger than 18 who had a stem cell transplant for acute myeloid leukemia, so the T cells may come from the graft donor. The CDR3 runs from the conserved cysteine through the conserved F or W. D genes are given only for firm matches. Expanded clones get a size class; other rows say once, few or many, or leave the size out.

j_call,v_call,d_call,clone_size,cdr3_aa,cdr3_nt
TRBJ2-3,TRBV29-1,-,many,CSVRGGTDTQYF,TGCAGCGTAAGGGGGGGCACAGATACGCAGTATTTT
TRBJ2-5,TRBV4-3,-,-,CASSQDSPTTETQYF,TGCGCCAGCAGCCAAGATTCCCCGACTACGGAGACCCAGTACTTC
TRBJ2-5,TRBV29-1,-,few,CSVEEGETGETQYF,TGCAGCGTTGAAGAAGGGGAGACGGGAGAGACCCAGTACTTC
TRBJ2-1,TRBV20-1,TRBD2,few,CSALSGLAGYNEQFF,TGCAGTGCCCTGTCCGGACTAGCGGGGTACAATGAGCAGTTCTTC
TRBJ2-5,TRBV20-1,-,many,CKRSRGDETQYF,TGCAAACGGAGCAGGGGAGACGAGACCCAGTACTTC
TRBJ2-1,TRBV7-3,-,-,CASSQNSLQGGNEQFF,TGTGCCAGCAGCCAAAATTCACTCCAGGGGGGCAATGAGCAGTTCTTC
TRBJ1-1,TRBV10-3,-,few,CAITRGPRIGTEAFF,TGTGCCATCACCCGCGGGCCAAGGATAGGCACTGAAGCTTTCTTT
TRBJ2-5,TRBV20-1,TRBD2,-,CSASRGGYGETQYF,TGCAGTGCCTCGCGGGGGGGATACGGGGAGACCCAGTACTTC
TRBJ2-4,TRBV6-2/TRBV6-3,-,few,CASSPPKAPVNIQYF,TGTGCCAGCAGTCCTCCAAAGGCCCCTGTGAACATTCAGTACTTC
TRBJ2-5,TRBV6-1,-,-,CASSRQGAGQETQYF,TGTGCCAGCAGTCGACAGGGCGCGGGGCAAGAGACCCAGTACTTC
TRBJ2-5,TRBV9,-,few,CASSGLTRGPQETQYF,TGTGCCAGCAGCGGCCTGACGAGAGGCCCCCAAGAGACCCAGTACTTC
TRBJ2-1,TRBV5-1,TRBD2,many,CASSLAAGAYNEQFF,TGTGCCAGCAGCTTAGCCGCGGGGGCCTACAATGAGCAGTTCTTC
TRBJ2-3,TRBV20-1,-,few,CSARKVGTDTQYF,TGCAGTGCTAGAAAAGTGGGCACAGATACGCAGTATTTT
TRBJ2-7,TRBV20-1,TRBD1,-,CSASGVGQGILRDSEQYF,TGCAGTGCTAGTGGGGTGGGACAGGGTATACTAAGGGACAGCGAGCAGTACTTC
TRBJ2-7,TRBV19,TRBD1,few,CASSPGTGGFEQYF,TGTGCCAGTAGCCCCGGGACAGGGGGCTTTGAGCAGTACTTC
TRBJ2-4,TRBV5-5,-,few,CASRQTTQGRGNIQYF,TGTGCCAGCAGACAGACGACCCAGGGGCGCGGAAACATTCAGTACTTC
TRBJ1-2,TRBV11-2,TRBD1,-,CASSSGTGDGYTF,TGTGCCAGCAGCTCCGGGACAGGGGACGGCTACACCTTC
TRBJ2-5,TRBV10-3,-,few,CAISDNAVKETQYF,TGTGCCATCAGTGATAATGCTGTAAAAGAGACCCAGTACTTC
TRBJ2-5,TRBV5-1,-,medium-sized,CASSLDMETQYF,TGCGCCAGCAGCTTGGATATGGAGACCCAGTACTTC
TRBJ2-1,TRBV6-5,TRBD2,many,CASSLAGEWDNEQFF,TGTGCCAGCAGCTTAGCGGGAGAATGGGACAATGAGCAGTTCTTC
TRBJ2-2,TRBV5-5,-,few,CASSPWTINTGELFF,TGTGCCAGCAGCCCTTGGACTATTAACACCGGGGAGCTGTTTTTT
TRBJ2-7,TRBV7-3,TRBD2,-,CASSFSSGRIYEQYF,TGTGCCAGCAGCTTTAGTAGCGGGAGAATCTACGAGCAGTACTTC
TRBJ2-1,TRBV29-1,-,-,CSVEATLNEQFF,TGCAGCGTTGAAGCCACCCTCAATGAGCAGTTCTTC
TRBJ2-2,TRBV4-3,-,few,CASSQDRGALNTGELFF,TGCGCCAGCAGCCAAGATCGGGGGGCCCTCAACACCGGGGAGCTGTTTTTT
TRBJ2-2,TRBV7-9,-,-,CASSFPGPYTGELFF,TGTGCCAGCAGCTTCCCGGGGCCTTACACCGGGGAGCTGTTTTTT
TRBJ2-3,TRBV20-1,TRBD2,once,CSANYQSSGGQYF,TGCAGTGCTAATTACCAGTCTTCGGGGGGGCAGTATTTT
TRBJ2-2,TRBV28,-,many,CASSLPRSGELFF,TGTGCCAGCAGTTTACCCAGGTCCGGGGAGCTGTTTTTT
TRBJ1-2,TRBV4-3,TRBD1,once,CASSQGYRGLGYGYTF,TGCGCCAGCAGCCAAGGGTACAGGGGTTTAGGCTATGGCTACACCTTC